One and the same sample provided the 29 T cell receptor beta chains below, sequenced in a study of T cell repertoires in cytomegalovirus infection (dated by TCRdb to between 2018 and 2020). The sequencer was an Illumina HiSeq 1500. TCRdb cleaned the public reads at Q25 with fastp, built clones with MiXCR and kept in-frame beta chains. Each entry merges the rows of one CDR3 protein and shows their most common DNA and genes. The sample records 150,000 to 200,000 distinct CDR3 sequences, about 17% of which are singletons. About 25% of the sample is taken by the ten largest. Sequencing input: CD8+ T cells from PBMCs. The receptors derive from a human donor in good health (CMV status not recorded). Some clones in this sample may be carry-over from other donors' samples.

The chain uses TRBV25-1 and TRBJ1-6; D unclear. V was shortened by 3 bases and J by 4 bases, with 13 bases between the two germline ends. Germline values: CDR1 MGHDK, CDR2 SYGVNS. The CDR3 is 16 amino acids. This chain's CDR3 is CASSEVGMRYNSPLHF. CDR3 bases: TGTGCCAGCAGTGAGGTCGGTATGAGGTATAATTCACCCCTCCACTTT.

Here the CDR3 DNA reads TGCGCCCTGCGGGGGGCTCACACAGATACGCAGTATTTT. Its translation: CALRGAHTDTQYF. The chain is built from TRBV10-2 and TRBJ2-3; 8 bases line up with TRBD2. The germline gives CDR1 WSHSY, CDR2 SAAADI. The J segment lost 2 bases and the V segment lost 11 bases, leaving 6 bases of the junction unmatched. The CDR3 loop spans 13 amino acids.

The chain recombines TRBV6-2 or TRBV6-3 with TRBJ2-7; TRBD2 is a possible D gene (6 bases). V lost 1 base, J lost 4 bases, and 11 bases lay in between. Germline CDR1 MNHEY, CDR2 SVGEGT. This CDR3 spans 14 amino acids. The CDR3: CASSYLAGRYEQYF. Written as DNA, the CDR3 is TGTGCCAGCAGTTACTTGGCAGGGAGGTACGAGCAGTACTTC.

In this sample, this clonotype turned up a few times. The rearrangement joins TRBV7-2 to TRBJ1-1; D is unresolved. The CDR3 length is 14 residues. Trimming left V 5 bases short and J 5 bases short, with 15 bases between. Germline CDR1 reads SGHTA; CDR2 reads FQGNSA. CDR3 nucleotides: TGTGCCAGCAGCCCGCCTTTCGGGCGAACTGAAGCTTTCTTT. It encodes CASSPPFGRTEAFF.

V gene TRBV11-1 combines with J gene TRBJ2-5; 7 nucleotides line up with TRBD2. Germline CDR1 is SGHAT and CDR2 is FQDESV (reference sequence). The junction had 7 bases not matched to a gene; V was cut back by 3 bases and J by 0 bases. The CDR3 extends over 16 amino acids. In DNA, the CDR3 is TGTGCCAGCAGCTTGGGGGAGGGGATTGACCAAGAGACCCAGTACTTC. Translation: CASSLGEGIDQETQYF.

The rearrangement links TRBV19 to TRBJ1-1; D is unresolved. CDR1 is LNHDA, CDR2 SQIVND, per germline (reference sequence). V lost 7 bases and J lost 3, with 6 bases in between. The CDR3 runs to 11 residues. CDR3 region: CASKWHTEAFF. CDR3 coding DNA: TGTGCCAGTAAATGGCACACTGAAGCTTTCTTT. The full variable domain, completed using reference TRBV19 and TRBJ1-1, is DGGITQSPKYLFRKEGQNVTLSCEQNLNHDAMYWYRQDPGQGLRLIYYSQIVNDFQKGDIAEGYSVSREKKESFPLTVTSAQKNPTAFYLCASKWHTEAFFGQGTRLTVV.

The V and J genes are TRBV5-4 and TRBJ2-5, with 7 bases aligning to TRBD1. CDR1 is SGHNT and CDR2 is YYREEE in the germline V gene (reference sequence). The CDR3 totals 16 residues. V trimming: 4 bases; J trimming: 5 bases; junction bases outside the gene matches: 14. CDR3 protein: CASSPEGGMVDETQYF. The DNA of the CDR3 is TGTGCCAGCAGCCCGGAAGGGGGCATGGTGGATGAGACCCAGTACTTC. The whole variable domain, filled in from reference TRBV5-4 and TRBJ2-5, reads ETGVTQSPTHLIKTRGQQVTLRCSSQSGHNTVSWYQQALGQGPQFIFQYYREEENGRGNFPPRFSGLQFPNYSSELNVNALELDDSALYLCASSPEGGMVDETQYFGPGTRLLVL.

The rearrangement joins TRBV24-1 to TRBJ2-2; 8 bases match TRBD1. Trimming cost V 3 bases and J 3 bases; bases outside gene matches: 5. The CDR3 contains 16 residues. The germline V gene has CDR1 KGHDR and CDR2 SFDVKD. The CDR3 bases are TGTGCCACCAGTGATGCTGACAGGGGTCACACCGGGGAGCTGTTTTTT. Its protein is CATSDADRGHTGELFF.

The CDR3 spells CASSSTSYEQYF. The CDR3 DNA follows: TGTGCCAGCAGCTCGACTTCCTACGAGCAGTACTTC. The V and J genes are TRBV7-9 and TRBJ2-7; no definite D call. CDR3 length equals 12 residues. The V gene lost 4 bases and the J gene lost 1 base, with 5 bases spanning the gap. Germline V gene lookup returns CDR1 SEHNR and CDR2 FQNEAQ (reference sequence).

This clonotype has at least ten counts. The CDR3 DNA reads as TGTGCCAGCAGCCCGGGGGCTTTAGGCAATCAGCCCCAGCATTTT. Translated: CASSPGALGNQPQHF. The rearrangement links TRBV7-8 to TRBJ1-5, with a tentative D call TRBD1 (6 bases). Germline CDR1 and CDR2: SGHVS and FQNEAQ. This CDR3 has 15 residues. V lost 5 bases, J lost 2 bases, and 13 bases lay in between.

The chain combines TRBV7-8 with TRBJ2-7; D possibly corresponds to TRBD2 (7 bases). The germline V and J ends were trimmed by 6 bases and 5 bases, with 14 bases remaining between them. The CDR3 sequence is 13 residues long. In germline, CDR1 is SGHVS, CDR2 FQNEAQ. The CDR3 DNA follows: TGTGCCAGCAGTAACGGGGGGCGTAACGAGCAGTACTTC. Translation: CASSNGGRNEQYF.

This clonotype was counted between two and nine times. The rearrangement joins TRBV2 to TRBJ2-7; 10 bases are shared with TRBD1. The V gene's germline CDR1 is SNHLY and CDR2 FYNNEI. V was clipped by 6 bases and J by 5 bases; unmatched bases: 7. The CDR3 length is 14 residues. The DNA for the CDR3 is TGTGCCAGCAGCTCGGGACAGGGGTTCGACGAGCAGTACTTC. Translation: CASSSGQGFDEQYF.

This chain connects TRBV7-9 to TRBJ1-2, with 8 positions matching TRBD1. J gave up 4 bases and V 6 bases, and 10 bases lay outside the gene matches. The germline gives CDR1 SEHNR, CDR2 FQNEAQ (reference sequence). This CDR3 comprises 15 residues. This chain's CDR3 is CASSIVRGRGYGYTF. The CDR3 coding sequence is TGTGCCAGCAGTATCGTCAGGGGGCGCGGCTATGGCTACACCTTC. The whole variable domain, filled in from reference TRBV7-9 and TRBJ1-2, reads DTGVSQNPRHKITKRGQNVTFRCDPISEHNRLYWYRQTLGQGPEFLTYFQNEAQLEKSRLLSDRFSAERPKGSFSTLEIQRTEQGDSAMYLCASSIVRGRGYGYTFGSGTRLTVV.

This clonotype was detected a few times. The chain links TRBV6-5 to TRBJ2-1, with 10 nucleotides matching TRBD2. With 0 bases clipped from V and 0 bases from J, the junction kept 5 bases outside the gene matches. The CDR3 is 18 residues long. Germline CDR1 reads MNHEY; CDR2 reads SVGAGI. The CDR3 loop reads CASSYSPSGGSSYNEQFF. Here the CDR3 DNA reads TGTGCCAGCAGTTACTCTCCTAGCGGGGGAAGCTCCTACAATGAGCAGTTCTTC.

This clonotype was observed once. The V call is TRBV20-1, the J call TRBJ2-7; D uncertain. TRBJ2-1 explains the end of the DNA better; the J call may be wrong. CDR1 and CDR2 (germline): DFQATT, SNEGSKA (reference sequence). This CDR3 contains 13 residues. The CDR3 region has the DNA TGCAGTGCTAGAGATTCCCACACCTACGAGCAGTTCTTC. Amino acids: CSARDSHTYEQFF.

This chain uses TRBV10-3 with TRBJ2-7; possibly TRBD1 for D (6 bases). Germline CDR1 reads ENHRY; CDR2 reads SYGVKD. CDR3 length: 14 residues. V was shortened by 3 bases and J by 2 bases, with 11 bases between the two germline ends. The DNA of the CDR3 is TGTGCCATCAGTGATCCGACAGGACCCTACGAGCAGTACTTC. It specifies CAISDPTGPYEQYF.

Notes on this clonotype: A read error is likely, as this CDR3 ends without the conserved phenylalanine or tryptophan. The chain uses TRBV11-1 and TRBJ2-7, with D tentatively TRBD2 (5 bases). This CDR3 region has 14 residues. With 5 bases removed from V and 3 bases from J, the gap between germline ends came to 14 bases. Germline-derived CDR1 and CDR2 are SGHAT and FQDESV (reference sequence). CDR3 protein: CASSGPGEFYEQYL. CDR3 DNA sequence: TGTGCCAGCAGCGGGCCCGGGGAATTCTACGAGCAGTACTTA.

The chain links TRBV7-8 to TRBJ2-7; TRBD1 agrees at 8 bases. The CDR3 runs 16 residues. The ends lost 5 bases at V and 5 bases at J; junction bases unmatched: 14. The germline V gene encodes CDR1 SGHVS and CDR2 FQNEAQ. For the CDR3, the DNA is TGTGCCAGCAGCAAGCCGGGTCAGGGGGCTACTCACGAGCAGTACTTC. Its translation: CASSKPGQGATHEQYF. The entire variable domain, with the rest obtained from reference TRBV7-8 and TRBJ2-7, is as follows: GAGVSQSPRYKVAKRGQDVALRCDPISGHVSLFWYQQALGQGPEFLTYFQNEAQLDKSGLPSDRFFAERPEGSVSTLKIQRTQQEDSAVYLCASSKPGQGATHEQYFGPGTRLTVT.

Only a few counts were recorded for this clonotype. The chain joins TRBV24-1 to TRBJ1-1; D is perhaps TRBD1 (6 bases). Trimming took off 4 bases at V and 6 bases at J, with 11 bases between the two ends. Germline assignment: CDR1 KGHDR and CDR2 SFDVKD. The CDR3 has 13 residues. CDR3 loop: CATSDFRGSEAFF. Here the CDR3 DNA reads TGTGCCACCAGTGACTTCAGGGGATCTGAAGCTTTCTTT.

The chain couples TRBV7-2 to TRBJ2-6, with D possibly being TRBD1 or TRBD2 (5 bases each). Germline CDR1 and CDR2: SGHTA and FQGNSA. There are 16 residues in the CDR3. The CDR3 sequence: CANGARSYSGANVLTF. DNA for the CDR3: TGTGCTAACGGGGCCAGGTCCTACTCTGGGGCCAACGTCCTGACTTTC.

V and J are TRBV7-2 and TRBJ1-1, with no clear D. The length of the CDR3 is 15 residues. Trimming left V 5 bases short and J 6 bases short, with 19 bases between. Germline CDR1 and CDR2: SGHTA and FQGNSA. CDR3 region: CASSPGPLPLPEAFF. The CDR3, as DNA: TGTGCCAGCAGCCCAGGACCGCTTCCGCTGCCTGAAGCTTTCTTT.

This clonotype appeared a few times. The chain joins TRBV6-6 to TRBJ2-1, with D maybe TRBD1 (7 bases). Trimming took off 0 bases at V and 6 bases at J, with 9 bases between the two ends. Germline V gene data show CDR1 as MNHNY and CDR2 as SVGAGI (reference sequence). There are 14 residues in the CDR3. CDR3 loop: CASSYSQGGNEQFF. CDR3 in DNA: TGTGCCAGCAGTTACTCCCAGGGGGGCAATGAGCAGTTCTTC.

The V and J genes are TRBV5-6 and TRBJ2-7; 7 bases map to TRBD1. The CDR3 loop spans 13 amino acids. Germline-derived CDR1 and CDR2 are SGHDT and YYEEEE. V shed 4 bases, J shed 1 base, and the junction held 2 bases outside the gene matches. The CDR3 sequence is CASSMGQSYEQYF. As DNA, the CDR3 is TGTGCCAGCAGCATGGGACAGTCCTACGAGCAGTACTTC.

The chain employs TRBV5-6 and TRBJ2-3, with D uncertain. This CDR3 contains 13 residues. Trimming stripped 3 bases from V and 2 bases from J, with 7 bases between. Per the germline V gene, CDR1 is SGHDT and CDR2 is YYEEEE. The chain's CDR3 is CASSSIITDTQYF. DNA of the CDR3: TGTGCCAGCAGCTCGATTATCACAGATACGCAGTATTTT. Variable domain in full (rest from reference TRBV5-6 and TRBJ2-3): DAGVTQSPTHLIKTRGQQVTLRCSPKSGHDTVSWYQQALGQGPQFIFQYYEEEERQRGNFPDRFSGHQFPNYSSELNVNALLLGDSALYLCASSSIITDTQYFGPGTRLTVL.

The chain joins TRBV7-2 to TRBJ2-7, with 8 nucleotides matching TRBD2. CDR3 length equals 16 residues. The trim removed 5 bases at V and 5 bases at J, leaving 14 bases unmatched. Germline V lookup: CDR1 SGHTA, CDR2 FQGNSA. CDR3 amino acids: CASSRADGGAGNEQYF. The CDR3 nucleotides are TGTGCCAGCAGCCGGGCTGACGGGGGGGCAGGGAACGAGCAGTACTTC.

This chain links TRBV6-2 or TRBV6-3 with TRBJ1-2; D gene ambiguous. In germline, CDR1 is MNHEY, CDR2 SVGEGT. The CDR3 runs 13 residues. Trimming pared 6 bases from V and 3 bases from J, leaving 11 bases between. Written as DNA, the CDR3 is TGTGCCAGCAGCCCCGAAGGTTACTATGGCTACACCTTC. Amino acids: CASSPEGYYGYTF.

The rearrangement links TRBV4-3 to TRBJ1-4; D is possibly TRBD1 (5 bases). The CDR3 loop spans 15 amino acids. V lost 1 base and J 7 bases, leaving 13 bases between the germline ends. Germline loops: CDR1 LGHNA, CDR2 YSLEER. The DNA for the CDR3 is TGCGCCAGCAGCCAAGGGTCCAGGGACGCTGAAAAACTGTTTTTT. Translating gives CASSQGSRDAEKLFF.

This clonotype was counted a few times. Here the CDR3 DNA reads TGTGCCAGCAGTTACTCGACCCCCGGCGATGGCTACACCTTC. This encodes CASSYSTPGDGYTF. This chain joins TRBV6-6 and TRBJ1-2; no reliable D call. Germline V gene lookup returns CDR1 MNHNY and CDR2 SVGAGI (reference sequence). The CDR3 totals 14 residues. V was shortened by 0 bases and J by 6 bases, with 11 bases between the two germline ends.

This clonotype has just a few counts. The genes are TRBV7-2 and TRBJ2-7; no definite D call. This CDR3 has 15 residues. Germline CDR1 SGHTA, CDR2 FQGNSA. V lost 5 bases and J lost 1, with 15 bases in between. CDR3: CASSTKLLDSYEQYF. The CDR3, as DNA: TGTGCCAGCAGCACAAAGCTCCTAGATTCCTACGAGCAGTACTTC. The whole variable domain, remainder taken from reference TRBV7-2 and TRBJ2-7, is GAGVSQSPSNKVTEKGKDVELRCDPISGHTALYWYRQSLGQGLEFLIYFQGNSAPDKSGLPSDRFSAERTGGSVSTLTIQRTQQEDSAVYLCASSTKLLDSYEQYFGPGTRLTVT.